The rows below give T cell receptor beta chains drawn from one sample of a study of T cells in Graves' hyperthyroidism and ophthalmopathy. TCRdb called the multiplex PCR reads again in MiXCR, with one record for every CDR3 protein. The repertoire holds fewer than 850,000 distinct CDR3 sequences, with 15% to 20% as singletons. The sequenced sample was blood. These receptors were obtained from a man aged 45 to 65 with Graves' hyperthyroidism. The conserved cysteine and the conserved F or W are not part of the CDR3 here.

J: TRBJ2-1; V: TRBV5-1; CDR3: ASGQGSVNEQF
J: TRBJ2-1; V: TRBV7-2; CDR3: ASSPPSGSPYNEQF
J: TRBJ2-7; V: TRBV13; CDR3: ASSPQPKGLGLEQY
J: TRBJ1-1; V: TRBV6-1; CDR3: ASSEYALVNTEAF
J: TRBJ2-3; V: TRBV3-1; CDR3: ASSQVSVRGDTQY
J: TRBJ2-5; V: TRBV11-2; CDR3: ASSLTGTQETQY
J: TRBJ2-5; V: TRBV10-3; CDR3: AIRGDRAQETQY
J: TRBJ1-1; V: TRBV12-3/TRBV12-4; CDR3: ASSSHDRYTEAF
J: TRBJ1-4; V: TRBV7-9; CDR3: ASSLGHQPEKLF
J: TRBJ2-1; V: TRBV7-2; CDR3: ASSPDRYRVGDNEQF
J: TRBJ1-1; V: TRBV20-1; CDR3: SASQGHWNTEAF
J: TRBJ1-2; V: TRBV6-2/TRBV6-3; CDR3: ASSHTPDYYGYT
J: TRBJ2-3; V: TRBV9; CDR3: ASSVEGLERDTQY
J: TRBJ2-7; V: TRBV20-1; CDR3: SEAPAGSSYEQY
J: TRBJ2-5; V: TRBV2; CDR3: ASSGGRLAGAGETQY
J: TRBJ2-1; V: TRBV12-3/TRBV12-4; CDR3: ASSFRGPSYNEQF
J: TRBJ2-5; V: TRBV7-2; CDR3: ASSLEVSYPRKTQY
J: TRBJ1-2; V: TRBV9; CDR3: ASSPGKGNYGYT
J: TRBJ2-1; V: TRBV3-1; CDR3: ASSHRGGYNEQF
J: TRBJ2-5; V: TRBV10-3; CDR3: AISRIGGQGETQY
J: TRBJ1-1; V: TRBV3-1; CDR3: ASSPTGPTEAC
J: TRBJ2-1; V: TRBV2; CDR3: ASREYNEQF
J: TRBJ2-7; V: TRBV27; CDR3: ASSLPQAGDHEQY
J: TRBJ2-7; V: TRBV29-1; CDR3: SASQREGTREQY
J: TRBJ1-2; V: TRBV20-1; CDR3: SARLLTESMGGYT
J: TRBJ2-7; V: TRBV18; CDR3: ASSPQGTSGIYEQY
J: TRBJ1-1; V: TRBV2; CDR3: ASSYFSGVAEAF
J: TRBJ1-2; V: TRBV19; CDR3: ASSILGRANYGYT
J: TRBJ1-2; V: TRBV4-1; CDR3: ASSQGVGVNYGYT
J: TRBJ2-1; V: TRBV7-8; CDR3: ASSFLAGGLSGNEQF
J: TRBJ2-5; V: TRBV27; CDR3: ASSWGLAGLETQY
J: TRBJ2-5; V: TRBV11-2; CDR3: ASSSTTGHRY
J: TRBJ2-5; V: TRBV18; CDR3: ASSTAGRGEETQY
J: TRBJ1-2; V: TRBV28; CDR3: ASSFMTGGRGYT
J: TRBJ2-5; V: TRBV28; CDR3: ASSLAGTYQETQY
J: TRBJ2-1; V: TRBV10-1; CDR3: ASGEGTTDREQF
J: TRBJ1-2; V: TRBV10-2; CDR3: ASSDPMPDSGNYGYT
J: TRBJ2-1; V: TRBV10-3; CDR3: AISDGQGRREQF
J: TRBJ2-7; V: TRBV28; CDR3: ASTFRGASYEQY
J: TRBJ2-1; V: TRBV3-1; CDR3: ASSQRDSNNEQF
J: TRBJ2-1; V: TRBV5-1; CDR3: ASSLELDGGQF
J: TRBJ2-3; V: TRBV7-8; CDR3: ASSKSAGVADTQY
J: TRBJ2-7; V: TRBV27; CDR3: ASSRTGISYEQY
J: TRBJ1-1; V: TRBV7-9; CDR3: ASSPERWQGETEAF
J: TRBJ2-7; V: TRBV4-3; CDR3: ASSQEGGASPYEQY
J: TRBJ2-1; V: TRBV9; CDR3: ASSPRIAGELEQF
J: TRBJ2-7; V: TRBV12-3/TRBV12-4; CDR3: ASTPGLADAYEQY
J: TRBJ2-2; V: TRBV4-3; CDR3: ASSQEYLAVNTGELF
J: TRBJ1-2; V: TRBV19; CDR3: ASSMVGPGGYT
J: TRBJ2-7; V: TRBV28; CDR3: ASSPPGLVPYEQY
J: TRBJ2-1; V: TRBV7-9; CDR3: ASSSIGSGASYNEQF
J: TRBJ1-4; V: TRBV2; CDR3: ASSKTTRNNEKLF
J: TRBJ1-5; V: TRBV28; CDR3: ASSNIDRGMQPQH
J: TRBJ2-3; V: TRBV11-2; CDR3: ASKRAGGPDTQY
J: TRBJ2-2; V: TRBV28; CDR3: ASRNKVGGAGELF
J: TRBJ2-7; V: TRBV9; CDR3: ASSQGLAANYEQY
J: TRBJ2-7; V: TRBV27; CDR3: ASSSLQGAMTYEQY
J: TRBJ2-7; V: TRBV5-1; CDR3: ASSLGGWESRPEQY
J: TRBJ2-3; V: TRBV6-1; CDR3: ASTPQRTDTQY